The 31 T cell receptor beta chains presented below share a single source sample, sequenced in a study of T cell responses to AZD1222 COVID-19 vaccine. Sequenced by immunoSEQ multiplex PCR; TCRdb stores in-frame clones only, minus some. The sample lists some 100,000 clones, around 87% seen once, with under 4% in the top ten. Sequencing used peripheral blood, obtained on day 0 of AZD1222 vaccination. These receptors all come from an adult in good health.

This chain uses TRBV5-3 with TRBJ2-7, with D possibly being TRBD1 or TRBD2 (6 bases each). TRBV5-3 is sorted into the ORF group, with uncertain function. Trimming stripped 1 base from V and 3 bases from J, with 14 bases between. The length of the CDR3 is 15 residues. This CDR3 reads CARSLWGARNYEQYF. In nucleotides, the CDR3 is TGTGCCAGAAGCTTGTGGGGGGCGCGAAACTACGAGCAGTACTTC.

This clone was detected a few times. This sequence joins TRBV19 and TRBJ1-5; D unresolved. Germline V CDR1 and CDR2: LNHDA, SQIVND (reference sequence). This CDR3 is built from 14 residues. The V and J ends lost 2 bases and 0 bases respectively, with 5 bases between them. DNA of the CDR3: TGTGCCAGTAGTATACGACTTAGCAATCAGCCCCAGCATTTT. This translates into CASSIRLSNQPQHF. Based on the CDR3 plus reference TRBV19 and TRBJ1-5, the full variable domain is DGGITQSPKYLFRKEGQNVTLSCEQNLNHDAMYWYRQDPGQGLRLIYYSQIVNDFQKGDIAEGYSVSREKKESFPLTVTSAQKNPTAFYLCASSIRLSNQPQHFGDGTRLSIL.

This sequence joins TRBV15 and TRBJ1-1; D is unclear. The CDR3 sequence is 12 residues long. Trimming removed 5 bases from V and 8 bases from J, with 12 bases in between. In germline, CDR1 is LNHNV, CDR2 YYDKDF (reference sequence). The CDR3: CATSGGNLEAFF. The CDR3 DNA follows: TGTGCCACCAGCGGCGGGAACTTGGAAGCTTTCTTT.

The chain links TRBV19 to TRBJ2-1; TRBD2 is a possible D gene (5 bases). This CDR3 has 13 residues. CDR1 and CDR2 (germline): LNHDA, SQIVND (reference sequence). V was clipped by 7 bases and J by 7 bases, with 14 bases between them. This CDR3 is CASTRGLPNEQFF. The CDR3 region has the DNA TGTGCCAGTACCCGAGGACTTCCTAATGAGCAGTTCTTC.

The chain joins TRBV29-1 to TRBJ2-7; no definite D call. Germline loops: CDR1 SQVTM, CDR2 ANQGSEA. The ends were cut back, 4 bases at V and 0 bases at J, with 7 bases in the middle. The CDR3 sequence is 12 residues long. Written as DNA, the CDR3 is TGCAGCGTTGCGCCAAACTCCTACGAGCAGTACTTC. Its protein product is CSVAPNSYEQYF.

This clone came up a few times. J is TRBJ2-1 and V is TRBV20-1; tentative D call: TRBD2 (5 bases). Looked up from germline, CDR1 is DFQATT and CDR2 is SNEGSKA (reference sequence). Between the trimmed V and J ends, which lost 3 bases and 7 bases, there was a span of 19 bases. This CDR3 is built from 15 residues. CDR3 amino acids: CSASSSRPRRNEQFF. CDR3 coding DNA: TGCAGTGCTAGTAGCTCACGCCCGAGGAGGAATGAGCAGTTCTTC.

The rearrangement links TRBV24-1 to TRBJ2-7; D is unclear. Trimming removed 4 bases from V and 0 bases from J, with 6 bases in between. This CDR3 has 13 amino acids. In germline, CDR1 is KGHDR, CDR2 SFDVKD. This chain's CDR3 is CATSDTNSYEQYF. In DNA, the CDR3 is TGTGCCACCAGTGACACCAACTCCTACGAGCAGTACTTC.

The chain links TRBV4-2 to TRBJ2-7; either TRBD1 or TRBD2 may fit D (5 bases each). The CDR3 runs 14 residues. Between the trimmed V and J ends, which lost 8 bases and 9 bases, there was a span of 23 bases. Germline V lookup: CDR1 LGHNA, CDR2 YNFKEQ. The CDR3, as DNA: TGTGCCAGCGGCGCCCCGGGACGAGAGACGGGGCAGTACTTC. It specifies CASGAPGRETGQYF.

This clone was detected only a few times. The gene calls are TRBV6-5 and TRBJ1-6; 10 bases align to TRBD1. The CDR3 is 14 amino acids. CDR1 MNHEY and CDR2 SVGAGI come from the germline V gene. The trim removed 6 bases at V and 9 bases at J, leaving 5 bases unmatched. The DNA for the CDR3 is TGTGCCAGCAGAGGACAGGGGGATATTTCACCCCTCCACTTT. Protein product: CASRGQGDISPLHF.

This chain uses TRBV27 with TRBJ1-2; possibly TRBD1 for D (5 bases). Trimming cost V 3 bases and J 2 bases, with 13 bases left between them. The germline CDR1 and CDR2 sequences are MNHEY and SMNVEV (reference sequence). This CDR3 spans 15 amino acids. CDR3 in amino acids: CASSFYAAGNYGYTF. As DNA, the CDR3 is TGTGCCAGCAGTTTCTATGCCGCAGGGAACTATGGCTACACCTTC.

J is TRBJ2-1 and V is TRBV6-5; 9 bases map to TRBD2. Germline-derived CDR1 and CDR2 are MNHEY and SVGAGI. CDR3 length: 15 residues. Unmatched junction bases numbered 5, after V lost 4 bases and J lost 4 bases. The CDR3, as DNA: TGTGCCAGCAGTTTTACTAGCGGGCCTTACAATGAGCAGTTCTTC. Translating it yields CASSFTSGPYNEQFF.

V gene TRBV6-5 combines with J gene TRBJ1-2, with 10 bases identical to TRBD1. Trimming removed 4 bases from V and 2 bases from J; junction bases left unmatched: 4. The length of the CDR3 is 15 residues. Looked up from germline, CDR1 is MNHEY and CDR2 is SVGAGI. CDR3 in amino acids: CASSSTTGGNYGYTF. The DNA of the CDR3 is TGTGCCAGCAGTTCCACGACAGGGGGCAACTATGGCTACACCTTC.

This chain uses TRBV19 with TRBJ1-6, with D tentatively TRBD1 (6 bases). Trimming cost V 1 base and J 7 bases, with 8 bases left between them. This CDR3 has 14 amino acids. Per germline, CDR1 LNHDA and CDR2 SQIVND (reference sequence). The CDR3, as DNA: TGTGCCAGTAGTATAGTGGGGGCCAATTCACCCCTCCACTTT. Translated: CASSIVGANSPLHF.

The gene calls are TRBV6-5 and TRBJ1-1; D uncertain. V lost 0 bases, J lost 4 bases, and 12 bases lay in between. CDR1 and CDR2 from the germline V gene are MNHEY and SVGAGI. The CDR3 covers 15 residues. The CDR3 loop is CASSYSTGVGTEAFF. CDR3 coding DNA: TGTGCCAGCAGTTACTCGACGGGCGTGGGCACTGAAGCTTTCTTT.

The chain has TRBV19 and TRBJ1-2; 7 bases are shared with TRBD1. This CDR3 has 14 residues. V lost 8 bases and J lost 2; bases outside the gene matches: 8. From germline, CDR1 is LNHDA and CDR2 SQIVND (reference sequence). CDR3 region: CASGRQGGNYGYTF. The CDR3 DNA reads TGTGCCAGTGGTCGACAGGGAGGAAACTATGGCTACACCTTC.

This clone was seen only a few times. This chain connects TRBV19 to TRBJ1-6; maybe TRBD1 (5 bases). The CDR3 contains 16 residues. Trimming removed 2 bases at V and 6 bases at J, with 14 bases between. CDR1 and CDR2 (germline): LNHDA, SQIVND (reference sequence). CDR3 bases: TGTGCCAGTAGTATATCCCAATTGGGGCGTAATTCACCCCTCCACTTT. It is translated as CASSISQLGRNSPLHF. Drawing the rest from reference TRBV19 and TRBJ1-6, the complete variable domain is DGGITQSPKYLFRKEGQNVTLSCEQNLNHDAMYWYRQDPGQGLRLIYYSQIVNDFQKGDIAEGYSVSREKKESFPLTVTSAQKNPTAFYLCASSISQLGRNSPLHFGNGTRLTVT.

CDR3 coding DNA: TGTGCCACCAGCAGCACCGGGACAGGGTTTCAGTACGAGCAGTACTTC. Translation: CATSSTGTGFQYEQYF. The chain couples TRBV15 to TRBJ2-7, with 9 bases matching TRBD1. Germline V gene lookup returns CDR1 LNHNV and CDR2 YYDKDF (reference sequence). V gave up 3 bases and J gave up 4 bases; unmatched junction bases: 10. The CDR3 has 16 amino acids.

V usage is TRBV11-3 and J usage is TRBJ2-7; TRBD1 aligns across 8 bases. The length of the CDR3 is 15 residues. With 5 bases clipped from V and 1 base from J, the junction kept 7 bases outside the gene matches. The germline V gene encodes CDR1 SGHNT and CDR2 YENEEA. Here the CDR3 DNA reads TGTGCCAGCAGCCCAGGGACAGGAATTTCCTACGAGCAGTACTTC. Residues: CASSPGTGISYEQYF. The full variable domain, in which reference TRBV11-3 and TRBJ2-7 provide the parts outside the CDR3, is EAGVVQSPRYKIIEKKQPVAFWCNPISGHNTLYWYLQNLGQGPELLIRYENEEAVDDSQLPKDRFSAERLKGVDSTLKIQPAELGDSAVYLCASSPGTGISYEQYFGPGTRLTVT.

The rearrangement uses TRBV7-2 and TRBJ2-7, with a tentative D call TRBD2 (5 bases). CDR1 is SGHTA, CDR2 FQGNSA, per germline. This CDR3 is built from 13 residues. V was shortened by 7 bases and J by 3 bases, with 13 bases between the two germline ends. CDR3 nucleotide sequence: TGTGCCAGCACCACGGGGTTCGGCTACGAGCAGTACTTC. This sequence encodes CASTTGFGYEQYF.

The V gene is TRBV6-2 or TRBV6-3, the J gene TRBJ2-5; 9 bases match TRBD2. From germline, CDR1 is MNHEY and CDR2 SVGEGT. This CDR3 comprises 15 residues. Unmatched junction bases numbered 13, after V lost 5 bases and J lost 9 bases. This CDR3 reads CASSLSGGSRGAQYF. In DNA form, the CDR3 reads TGTGCCAGCAGTCTCAGCGGGGGGTCAAGAGGGGCCCAGTACTTC.

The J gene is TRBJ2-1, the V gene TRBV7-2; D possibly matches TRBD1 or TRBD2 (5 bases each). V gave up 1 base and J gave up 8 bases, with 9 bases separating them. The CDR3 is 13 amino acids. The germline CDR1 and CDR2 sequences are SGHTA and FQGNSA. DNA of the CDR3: TGTGCCAGCAGCTTAGTCAGGGACCATGAGCAGTTCTTC. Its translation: CASSLVRDHEQFF. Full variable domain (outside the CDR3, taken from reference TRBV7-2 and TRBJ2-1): GAGVSQSPSNKVTEKGKDVELRCDPISGHTALYWYRQSLGQGLEFLIYFQGNSAPDKSGLPSDRFSAERTGGSVSTLTIQRTQQEDSAVYLCASSLVRDHEQFFGPGTRLTVL.

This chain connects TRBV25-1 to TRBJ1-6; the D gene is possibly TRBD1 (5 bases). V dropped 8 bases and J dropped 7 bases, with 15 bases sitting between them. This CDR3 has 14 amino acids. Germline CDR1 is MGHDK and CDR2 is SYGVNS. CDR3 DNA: TGTGCCAGCCGCTGGGGGACGGAGAATTCACCCCTCCACTTT. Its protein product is CASRWGTENSPLHF. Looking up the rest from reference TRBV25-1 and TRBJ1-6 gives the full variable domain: EADIYQTPRYLVIGTGKKITLECSQTMGHDKMYWYQQDPGMELHLIHYSYGVNSTEKGDLSSESTVSRIRTEHFPLTLESARPSHTSQYLCASRWGTENSPLHFGNGTRLTVT.

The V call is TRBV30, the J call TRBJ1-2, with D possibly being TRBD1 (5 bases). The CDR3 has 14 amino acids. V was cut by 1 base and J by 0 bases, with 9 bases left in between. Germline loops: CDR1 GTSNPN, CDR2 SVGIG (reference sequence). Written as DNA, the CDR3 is TGTGCCTGGAGTGGGAAAGGGGCTAACTATGGCTACACCTTC. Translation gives CAWSGKGANYGYTF.

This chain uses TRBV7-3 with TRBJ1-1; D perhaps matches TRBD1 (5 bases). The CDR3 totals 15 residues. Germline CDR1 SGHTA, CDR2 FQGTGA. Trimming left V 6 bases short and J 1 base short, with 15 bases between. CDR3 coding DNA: TGTGCCAGCAGGAAGGGTTCGGGGACGAACACTGAAGCTTTCTTT. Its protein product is CASRKGSGTNTEAFF. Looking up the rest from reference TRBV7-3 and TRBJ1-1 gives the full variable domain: GAGVSQTPSNKVTEKGKYVELRCDPISGHTALYWYRQSLGQGPEFLIYFQGTGAADDSGLPNDRFFAVRPEGSVSTLKIQRTERGDSAVYLCASRKGSGTNTEAFFGQGTRLTVV.

The CDR3 DNA reads as TGTGCCAGCAGTTTACTCAGTGGCTACACCTTC. Its translation: CASSLLSGYTF. This sequence joins TRBV28 and TRBJ1-2; no clear D gene. Trimming left V 2 bases short and J 7 bases short, with 5 bases between. CDR1 MDHEN and CDR2 SYDVKM come from the germline V gene. CDR3 length: 11 residues.

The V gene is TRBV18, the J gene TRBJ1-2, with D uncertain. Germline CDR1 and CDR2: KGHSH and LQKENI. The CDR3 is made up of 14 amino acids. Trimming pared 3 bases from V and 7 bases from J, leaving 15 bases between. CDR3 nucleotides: TGTGCCAGCTCACCCAATGTTATAAGGAGTGGCTACACCTTC. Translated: CASSPNVIRSGYTF.

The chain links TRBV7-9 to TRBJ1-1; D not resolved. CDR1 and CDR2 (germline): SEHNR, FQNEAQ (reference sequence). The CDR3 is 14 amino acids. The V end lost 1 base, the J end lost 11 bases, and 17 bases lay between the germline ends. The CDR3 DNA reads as TGTGCCAGCAGCTTAGGTCCAAGATGGCTTGACGCTTTCTTT. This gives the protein CASSLGPRWLDAFF.

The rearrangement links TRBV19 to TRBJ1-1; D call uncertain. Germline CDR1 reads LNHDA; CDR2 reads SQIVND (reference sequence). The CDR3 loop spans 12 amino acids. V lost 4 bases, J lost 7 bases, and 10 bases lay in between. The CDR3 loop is CASSRAPGEAFF. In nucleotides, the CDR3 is TGTGCCAGTAGTAGGGCCCCTGGTGAAGCTTTCTTT.

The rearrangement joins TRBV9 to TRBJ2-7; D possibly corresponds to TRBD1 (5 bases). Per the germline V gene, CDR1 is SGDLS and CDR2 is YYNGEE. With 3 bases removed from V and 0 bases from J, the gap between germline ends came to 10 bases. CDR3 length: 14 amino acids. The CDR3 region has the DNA TGTGCCAGCAGCGCCCGGACAAACTCCTACGAGCAGTACTTC. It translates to CASSARTNSYEQYF.

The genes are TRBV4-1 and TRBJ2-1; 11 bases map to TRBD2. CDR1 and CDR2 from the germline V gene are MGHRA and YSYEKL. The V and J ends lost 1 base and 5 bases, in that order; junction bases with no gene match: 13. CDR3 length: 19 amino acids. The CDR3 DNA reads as TGCGCCAGCAGCCAAGGGAGACGCCCGGGACTAGCGGCACACAATGAGCAGTTCTTC. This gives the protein CASSQGRRPGLAAHNEQFF.

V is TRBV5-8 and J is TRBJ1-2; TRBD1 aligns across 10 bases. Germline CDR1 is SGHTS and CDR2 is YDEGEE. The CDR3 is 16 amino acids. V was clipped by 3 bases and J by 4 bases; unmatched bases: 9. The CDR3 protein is CASSSSVGQGGYGYTF. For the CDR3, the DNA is TGTGCCAGCAGCTCATCAGTCGGACAGGGGGGCTATGGCTACACCTTC.